This entry features one T cell receptor (beta chain) sequence. Authors' analysis steps: Amplification of reference gene primers provided the estimated nucleated cell counts. The assay was immunoSEQ multiplex PCR, and TCRdb's table has in-frame clones only and misses some. The D gene and trimming were derived from the DNA, and the V and J assignments and clone size from that table. The table has around 90,000 clones, 80% seen once. This entry belongs to a study of blood T cell repertoires in COVID-19. On the study more broadly: The analysed material was cDNA or gDNA that came from T cells, B-cell-depleted T cells, or PBMCs.

The CDR3 sequence is 18 residues long. Germline V gene lookup returns CDR1 SEHNR and CDR2 FQNEAQ (reference sequence). The V segment lost 0 bases and the J segment 7 bases; nucleotides outside the gene matches: 14. The gene calls are TRBV7-9 and TRBJ1-3; 8 bases map to TRBD1. The specimen sequenced was peripheral blood. The clonotype was recovered from a human donor in a cohort sampled during active COVID-19. The CDR3 DNA follows: TGTGCCAGCAGCTTAGCCCCCCCTTACGACAGGGGACGTAACACCATATATTTT. Its protein product is CASSLAPPYDRGRNTIYF.